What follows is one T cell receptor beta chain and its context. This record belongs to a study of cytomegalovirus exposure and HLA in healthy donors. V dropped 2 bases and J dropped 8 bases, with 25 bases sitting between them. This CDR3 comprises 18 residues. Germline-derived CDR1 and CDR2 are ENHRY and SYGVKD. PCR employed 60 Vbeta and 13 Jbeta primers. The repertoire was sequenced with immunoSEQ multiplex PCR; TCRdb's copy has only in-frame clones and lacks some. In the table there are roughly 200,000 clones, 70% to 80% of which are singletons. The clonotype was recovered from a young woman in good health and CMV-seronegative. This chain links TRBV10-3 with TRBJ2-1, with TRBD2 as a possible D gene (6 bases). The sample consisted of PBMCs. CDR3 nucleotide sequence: TGTGCCATCAGTGAGACCCCTATCCGAGGGGAGGTTCACGATGAGCAGTTCTTC. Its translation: CAISETPIRGEVHDEQFF.